The 25 T cell receptor beta chains presented below share a single source sample, sequenced in a study of blood T cells in healthy people across ages. Primed by a sample-barcoded 5' primer and a J-beta primer mix, a second PCR proceeded for roughly 7 to 12 cycles. MiXCR was run by TCRdb on the 5' RACE reads, yielding one entry per CDR3 protein. In the table there are over a million distinct CDR3 sequences, about 45% of which are singletons. Sequences were obtained from blood. Receptor source: a woman in her late teens or twenties in good health.

This clonotype was seen just once. A much larger clonotype is one base distant, so this may be a read error. This rearrangement joins TRBV7-9 to TRBJ2-5; D not certain. The better agreement between TRBJ2-1 and the DNA end casts doubt on the J call. The CDR3 runs to 14 residues. Per the germline V gene, CDR1 is SEHNR and CDR2 is FQNEAQ (reference sequence). The chain's CDR3 is CASSLGILQETQFF. CDR3 nucleotide sequence: TGTGCCAGCAGCCTGGGGATTCTCCAAGAGACCCAGTTCTTC.

V usage is TRBV9 and J usage is TRBJ1-1; unclear D gene. This CDR3 contains 15 residues. Per germline, CDR1 SGDLS and CDR2 YYNGEE. Trimming pared 2 bases from V and 4 bases from J, leaving 15 bases between. This CDR3 is CASSVGLEVGTEAFF. The CDR3 DNA sequence: TGTGCCAGCAGCGTGGGCCTCGAGGTGGGCACTGAAGCTTTCTTT. Using reference TRBV9 and TRBJ1-1 for the parts outside the CDR3, the full variable domain is DSGVTQTPKHLITATGQRVTLRCSPRSGDLSVYWYQQSLDQGLQFLIQYYNGEERAKGNILERFSAQQFPDLHSELNLSSLELGDSALYFCASSVGLEVGTEAFFGQGTRLTVV.

This clonotype was detected only a few times. The CDR3 DNA reads TGTGCCAGCAGAGTCGTCCACGGCTCCTACAATGAGCAGTTCTTC. Amino acids: CASRVVHGSYNEQFF. The chain links TRBV7-4 to TRBJ2-1; D gene uncertain. The CDR3 contains 15 residues. V shed 6 bases and J shed 0 bases, with 12 bases lying between them. In germline, CDR1 is SGHVT, CDR2 SQSDAQ.

This clonotype showed up just a few times. The rearrangement joins TRBV2 to TRBJ2-5; the D is unclear. Per the germline V gene, CDR1 is SNHLY and CDR2 is FYNNEI. Trimming stripped 5 bases from V and 2 bases from J, with 12 bases between. The CDR3 length is 14 residues. CDR3 nucleotides: TGTGCCAGCAGTACCTATCGGACGCAAGAGACCCAGTACTTC. It specifies CASSTYRTQETQYF.

The V gene is TRBV27, the J gene TRBJ2-1; D may match TRBD1 or TRBD2 (5 bases each). V gave up 3 bases and J gave up 10 bases, with 16 bases separating them. The CDR3 has 14 residues. Germline assignment: CDR1 MNHEY and CDR2 SMNVEV (reference sequence). CDR3 protein: CASSFLGDRYEQFF. The CDR3 nucleotides are TGTGCCAGCAGTTTTTTGGGGGACCGCTACGAGCAGTTCTTC.

Of note for this clonotype: The junction does not match germline at one end; this may be a read error. The chain has TRBV7-3 and TRBJ2-2; D may be TRBD1 (5 bases). The CDR3 has 14 residues. Per germline, CDR1 SGHTA and CDR2 FQGTGA. The CDR3 region is CTSSNQGNTGELFF. The CDR3 coding sequence is TGTACCAGCAGCAACCAGGGAAACACCGGGGAGCTGTTTTTT.

CDR3 loop: CSVDTGGGGYTF. The CDR3 nucleotides read TGCAGCGTTGACACAGGGGGCGGAGGCTACACCTTC. The chain is built from TRBV29-1 and TRBJ1-2; 9 bases align to TRBD1. The CDR3 is 12 amino acids. The germline V gene encodes CDR1 SQVTM and CDR2 ANQGSEA. J was trimmed by 8 bases and V by 3 bases; bases with no gene match: 4.

The chain is built from TRBV29-1 and TRBJ1-2; 7 nucleotides align to TRBD1. The CDR3 totals 12 residues. The germline CDR1 and CDR2 sequences are SQVTM and ANQGSEA. Trimming cost V 6 bases and J 8 bases; bases outside gene matches: 9. CDR3 coding DNA: TGCAGCGTGCTTGACAGGGCATGGGGCTACACCTTC. It translates to CSVLDRAWGYTF.

This chain joins TRBV7-2 and TRBJ1-1, with TRBD1 identical over 8 bases. CDR1 and CDR2 from the germline V gene are SGHTA and FQGNSA. CDR3 length: 17 amino acids. J gave up 2 bases and V 2 bases, and 10 bases lay outside the gene matches. The CDR3 loop reads CASSLMVLTGVNTEAFF. CDR3 DNA: TGTGCCAGCAGCTTAATGGTATTGACAGGGGTTAACACTGAAGCTTTCTTT.

A few counts support this clonotype. The V gene is TRBV7-2, the J gene TRBJ2-5, with 8 bases aligning to TRBD2. After removal of 1 base from V and 5 bases from J, the junction contained 9 bases not matched to a gene. The CDR3 has 16 residues. Germline V gene data show CDR1 as SGHTA and CDR2 as FQGNSA. CDR3 DNA: TGTGCCAGCAGCTTAGTGTTGGCGGGAGGTGCGGAGACCCAGTACTTC. Amino acid sequence: CASSLVLAGGAETQYF. The variable domain in full, completed from reference TRBV7-2 and TRBJ2-5, reads GAGVSQSPSNKVTEKGKDVELRCDPISGHTALYWYRQSLGQGLEFLIYFQGNSAPDKSGLPSDRFSAERTGGSVSTLTIQRTQQEDSAVYLCASSLVLAGGAETQYFGPGTRLLVL.

In this sample, this clonotype turned up a few times. This sequence joins TRBV29-1 and TRBJ1-1, with D possibly TRBD1 on 6 matching bases. Trimming shortened V by 4 bases and J by 6 bases, and 15 bases separated the two germline ends. Germline V gene data show CDR1 as SQVTM and CDR2 as ANQGSEA. The CDR3 loop spans 13 amino acids. Here the CDR3 DNA reads TGCAGCGTTGCCCGGGAGGGGGGCCCTGAAGCTTTCTTT. This gives the protein CSVAREGGPEAFF.

This clonotype appeared a few times. DNA of the CDR3: TGTGCCAGCAGTCAGGGATACGACACTGAAGCTTTCTTT. This translates into CASSQGYDTEAFF. The V gene is TRBV7-8, the J gene TRBJ1-1; tentative D call: TRBD1 (5 bases). The CDR3 runs 13 residues. Germline lookup yields CDR1 SGHVS and CDR2 FQNEAQ. Trimming pared 6 bases from V and 3 bases from J, leaving 11 bases between.

In its sample, this clonotype was seen once. V gene TRBV20-1 combines with J gene TRBJ1-1; D uncertain. There are 12 residues in the CDR3. V lost 4 bases and J 4 bases, leaving 10 bases between the germline ends. CDR1 is DFQATT, CDR2 SNEGSKA, per germline (reference sequence). CDR3 sequence reads: CSAISVGTEAFF. CDR3 DNA sequence: TGCAGTGCTATTTCGGTGGGCACTGAAGCTTTCTTT.

The chain employs TRBV6-5 and TRBJ2-5; the match to TRBD1 covers 11 bases. CDR1 and CDR2 (germline): MNHEY, SVGAGI. V lost 4 bases and J lost 4; bases outside the gene matches: 8. This CDR3 is 16 amino acids long. The CDR3 nucleotides read TGTGCCAGCAGTTTATCCGGGACAGGGGGTCGAGAGACCCAGTACTTC. Protein product: CASSLSGTGGRETQYF.

This clonotype has just a few counts. This sequence joins TRBV4-1 and TRBJ1-2, with 7 bases identical to TRBD1. This CDR3 has 11 amino acids. CDR1 is MGHRA, CDR2 YSYEKL, per germline. Germline trimming cut 11 bases from V and 4 bases from J; bases unmatched to any gene: 4. CDR3 in amino acids: CAPDRFYGYTF. CDR3 bases: TGCGCCCCGGACAGGTTCTATGGCTACACCTTC.

This rearrangement joins TRBV7-2 to TRBJ2-7; D unresolved. V shed 1 base and J shed 6 bases, with 16 bases lying between them. Looked up from germline, CDR1 is SGHTA and CDR2 is FQGNSA. The CDR3 runs to 15 residues. The CDR3 is CASSLEGYGVGEQYF. CDR3 in DNA: TGTGCCAGCAGCTTAGAGGGTTATGGGGTAGGCGAGCAGTACTTC.

The chain joins TRBV6-5 to TRBJ2-4, with D unresolved. The CDR3 is 14 residues long. Trimming took off 0 bases at V and 13 bases at J, with 16 bases between the two ends. Germline loops: CDR1 MNHEY, CDR2 SVGAGI. The CDR3 region is CASSYSTLDQKQYF. CDR3 bases: TGTGCCAGCAGTTACTCGACCCTAGATCAGAAGCAGTACTTC.

This clonotype was observed a few times. V and J are TRBV6-2 or TRBV6-3 and TRBJ2-1; D is uncertain. V was shortened by 7 bases and J by 9 bases, with 10 bases between the two germline ends. Germline V gene lookup returns CDR1 MNHEY and CDR2 SVGEGT. CDR3 size: 11 residues. CDR3 nucleotide sequence: TGTGCCAGCACCACCTCGGTTGAGCAGTTCTTC. This codes for CASTTSVEQFF.

This clonotype showed up just a few times. The rearrangement uses TRBV7-2 and TRBJ1-2; D unresolved. Germline V lookup: CDR1 SGHTA, CDR2 FQGNSA. Between the trimmed V and J ends, which lost 5 bases and 0 bases, there was a span of 16 bases. This CDR3 contains 16 residues. The CDR3 sequence is CASSPTVVGSNYGYTF. CDR3 nucleotides: TGTGCCAGCAGCCCTACAGTAGTGGGATCTAACTATGGCTACACCTTC.

This clonotype was seen more than once but under ten times. The gene calls are TRBV6-2 or TRBV6-3 and TRBJ2-3; 9 nucleotides align to TRBD2. The V and J ends lost 2 bases and 4 bases, in that order; junction bases with no gene match: 7. The CDR3 covers 16 residues. Germline CDR1 and CDR2: MNHEY and SVGEGT. The CDR3 is CASSYGASGIADTQYF. The DNA for the CDR3 is TGTGCCAGCAGTTACGGGGCTAGCGGGATTGCAGATACGCAGTATTTT.

The rearrangement links TRBV11-2 to TRBJ2-4; D is tentatively TRBD1 or TRBD2 (6 bases each). Germline V CDR1 and CDR2: SGHAT, FQNNGV. This CDR3 comprises 15 residues. V gave up 6 bases and J gave up 8 bases, with 20 bases separating them. CDR3 sequence reads: CASSSLLTGAYIQYF. In DNA form, the CDR3 reads TGTGCCAGCAGTTCCCTCCTGACGGGGGCTTACATTCAGTACTTC.

This clonotype showed up many times. The chain uses TRBV21-1 and TRBJ2-1; the table's D call, TRBD2, was not checked against the DNA. TRBV21-1 is described as a pseudogene. This CDR3 is 18 amino acids long. CDR3 residues: CASSKGLVGGGPVNEQFF. The DNA for the CDR3 is TGTGCCAGCAGCAAAGGGTTGGTTGGGGGAGGGCCCGTCAATGAGCAGTTCTTC.

The rearrangement uses TRBV18 and TRBJ1-1; TRBD1 aligns across 7 bases. Germline CDR1 reads KGHSH; CDR2 reads LQKENI. Trimming took 4 bases from V and 1 from J; bases not matched to a gene: 9. The CDR3 contains 16 residues. CDR3 protein: CASSLDRADWNTEAFF. The CDR3 nucleotides are TGTGCCAGCTCACTCGACAGGGCTGATTGGAACACTGAAGCTTTCTTT. Full variable domain (missing parts from reference TRBV18 and TRBJ1-1): NAGVMQNPRHLVRRRGQEARLRCSPMKGHSHVYWYRQLPEEGLKFMVYLQKENIIDESGMPKERFSAEFPKEGPSILRIQQVVRGDSAAYFCASSLDRADWNTEAFFGQGTRLTVV.

This clonotype was counted between two and nine times. The rearrangement uses TRBV29-1 and TRBJ2-1, with TRBD1 matching over 11 bases. The length of the CDR3 is 16 residues. The germline V gene has CDR1 SQVTM and CDR2 ANQGSEA. V was pared by 1 base and J by 4 bases, with 6 bases of the junction left unmatched. The CDR3 nucleotides read TGCAGCGTTGAAGGGGGCGGGACAGGGGGATACAATGAGCAGTTCTTC. It codes for CSVEGGGTGGYNEQFF.

Concerning this clonotype: A read error may be the cause here, since a much bigger clone is one base away. The V gene is TRBV4-1, the J gene TRBJ2-7, with 10 bases that match TRBD2. CDR1 and CDR2 (germline): MGHRA, YSYEKL. The CDR3 extends over 15 amino acids. The CDR3 bases are TGCGCCAGCAGCCTTCGGACTAGCGGTACCTACGGGCAGTACTTC. The encoded protein is CASSLRTSGTYGQYF.